The present T cell receptor (beta chain) was sequenced within a study of blood T cell repertoires in COVID-19. CDR1 is LGHDT, CDR2 YNNKEL, per germline (reference sequence). Trimming removed 2 bases from V and 3 bases from J, with 10 bases in between. CDR3 length: 14 amino acids. Authors' data handling: From reference gene primer amplification, estimates of nucleated cell counts were derived. Assay used: immunoSEQ multiplex PCR; TCRdb lists only in-frame clones, some missing. The V and J calls and clone size are taken from that table; D and trimming were inferred from the DNA. The table lists about 180,000 clones, more than 75% of them singletons.

This chain connects TRBV3-1 (or the pseudogene TRBV3-2) to TRBJ1-1; no clear D gene. What was sequenced was peripheral blood. The source is a middle-aged man with active or convalescent COVID-19. The CDR3 DNA reads TGTGCCAGCAGCCAATCCTCCGGGGACACTGAAGCTTTCTTT. This sequence encodes CASSQSSGDTEAFF.